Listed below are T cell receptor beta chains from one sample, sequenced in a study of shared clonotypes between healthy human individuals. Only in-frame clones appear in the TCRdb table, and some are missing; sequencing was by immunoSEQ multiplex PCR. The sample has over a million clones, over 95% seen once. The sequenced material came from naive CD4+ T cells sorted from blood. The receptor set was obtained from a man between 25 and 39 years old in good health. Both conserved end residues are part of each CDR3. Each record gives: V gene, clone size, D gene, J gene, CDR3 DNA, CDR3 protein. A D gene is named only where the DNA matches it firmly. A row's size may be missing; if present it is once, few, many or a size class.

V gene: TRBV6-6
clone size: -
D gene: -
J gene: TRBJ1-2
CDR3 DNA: TGTGCCAGCAGCCCCGGGAGGGGCGAACATGGCTACACCTTC
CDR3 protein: CASSPGRGEHGYTF

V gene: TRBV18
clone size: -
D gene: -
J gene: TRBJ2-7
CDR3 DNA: TGTGCCAGCTCACCGAAGACAGAGCACGAGCAGTACTTC
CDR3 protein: CASSPKTEHEQYF

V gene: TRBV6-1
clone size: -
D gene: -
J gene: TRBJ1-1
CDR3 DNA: TGTGCCAGCAGTGGCCTTCACGGGTCGGACACTGAAGCTTTCTTT
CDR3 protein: CASSGLHGSDTEAFF

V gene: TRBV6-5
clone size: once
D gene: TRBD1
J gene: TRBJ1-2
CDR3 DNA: TGTGCCAGCAGGGCTCCGGGACAGGGTCCTCCTGGCTACACCTTC
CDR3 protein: CASRAPGQGPPGYTF

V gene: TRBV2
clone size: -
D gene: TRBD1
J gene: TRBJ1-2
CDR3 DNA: TGTGCCAGCAGTGATGAGGGGGCAGGTGGCTACACCTTC
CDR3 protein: CASSDEGAGGYTF

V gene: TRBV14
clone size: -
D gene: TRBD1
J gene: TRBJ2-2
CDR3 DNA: TGTGCCAGCAGCCAATACCCGGGACAGACTAACACCGGGGAGCTGTTTTTT
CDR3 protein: CASSQYPGQTNTGELFF

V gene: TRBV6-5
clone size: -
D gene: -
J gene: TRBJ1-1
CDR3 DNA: TGTGCCAGCAGTTGGGACAAGAACACTGAAGCTTTCTTT
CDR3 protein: CASSWDKNTEAFF

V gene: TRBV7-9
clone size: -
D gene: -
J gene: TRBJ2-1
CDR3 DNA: TGTGCCAGCAGCTTTCACCGGGACGGATACAATGAGCAGTTCTTC
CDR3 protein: CASSFHRDGYNEQFF

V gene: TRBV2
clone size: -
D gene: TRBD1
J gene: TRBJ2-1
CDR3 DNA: TGTGCCAGCAGGCAGGACAGGGGGCCTTACAATGAGCAGTTCTTC
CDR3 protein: CASRQDRGPYNEQFF

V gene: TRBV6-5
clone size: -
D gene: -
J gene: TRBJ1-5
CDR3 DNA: TGTGCCAGCAGTCCCCGCAGGGTCAATCAGCCCCAGCATTTT
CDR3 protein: CASSPRRVNQPQHF

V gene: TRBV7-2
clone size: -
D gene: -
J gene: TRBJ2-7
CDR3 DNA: TGTGCCAGCAGCTTAGTACGCGGGCCTTCCTACGAGCAGTACTTC
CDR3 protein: CASSLVRGPSYEQYF

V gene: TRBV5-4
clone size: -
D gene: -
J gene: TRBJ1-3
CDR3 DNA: TGTGCCAGCAGCTTGAAAGGGGGAAACACCATATATTTT
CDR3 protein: CASSLKGGNTIYF

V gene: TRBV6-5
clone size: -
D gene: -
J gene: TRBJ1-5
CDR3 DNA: TGTGCCAGCAGTGCCCCGGGGGGGGGAAATCAGCCCCAGCATTTT
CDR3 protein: CASSAPGGGNQPQHF

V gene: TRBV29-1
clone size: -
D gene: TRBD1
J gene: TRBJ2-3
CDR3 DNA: TGCAGCGTTGAGAGGACAGGAAGCACAGATACGCAGTATTTT
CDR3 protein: CSVERTGSTDTQYF

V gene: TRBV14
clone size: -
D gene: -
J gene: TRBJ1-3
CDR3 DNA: TGTGCCAGCAGACTGACAGCCTCTGGAAACACCATATATTTT
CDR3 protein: CASRLTASGNTIYF

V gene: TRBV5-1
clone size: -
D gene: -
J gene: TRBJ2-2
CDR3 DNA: TGCGCCAGCAGCAACTACACGAACACCGGGGAGCTGTTTTTT
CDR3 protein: CASSNYTNTGELFF

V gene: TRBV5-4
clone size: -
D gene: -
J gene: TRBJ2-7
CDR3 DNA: TGTGCCAGCAGCTCAGCTAGCTCCCCCTACGAGCAGTACTTC
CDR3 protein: CASSSASSPYEQYF

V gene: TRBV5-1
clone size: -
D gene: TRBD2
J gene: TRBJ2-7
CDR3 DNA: TGCGCCAGCAGCATCCTAAGCGGGGGGGACTACGAGCAGTACTTC
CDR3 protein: CASSILSGGDYEQYF

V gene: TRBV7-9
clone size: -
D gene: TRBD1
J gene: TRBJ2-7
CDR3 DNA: TGTGCCAGCAGCTTGGACAGGGGTATTATTTACGAGCAGTACTTC
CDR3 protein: CASSLDRGIIYEQYF

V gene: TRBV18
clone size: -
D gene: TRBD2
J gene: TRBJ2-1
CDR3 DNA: TGTGCCAGCTCACCACGTTCCGGGAGGGCGTCCAATGAGCAGTTCTTC
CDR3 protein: CASSPRSGRASNEQFF

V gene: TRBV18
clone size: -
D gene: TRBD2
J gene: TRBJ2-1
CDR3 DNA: TGTGCCAGCTCACCCCCGACTAGCGGGAGATCAGACAATGAGCAGTTCTTC
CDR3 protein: CASSPPTSGRSDNEQFF

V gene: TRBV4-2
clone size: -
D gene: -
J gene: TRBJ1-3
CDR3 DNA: TGTGCCAGCAGCCCCCCAGGGCCCGGAAACACCATATATTTT
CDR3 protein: CASSPPGPGNTIYF

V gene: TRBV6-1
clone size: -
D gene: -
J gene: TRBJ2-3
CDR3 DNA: TGTGCCAGCAGTGAATCGTGGGCCGCGACAGATACGCAGTATTTT
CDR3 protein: CASSESWAATDTQYF

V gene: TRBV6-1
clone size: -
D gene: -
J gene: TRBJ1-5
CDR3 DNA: TGTGCCAGCTCGAATAGCAATCAGCCCCAGCATTTT
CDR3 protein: CASSNSNQPQHF

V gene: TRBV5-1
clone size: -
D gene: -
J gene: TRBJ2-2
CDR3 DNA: TGCGCCAGCAGCTTCGACAGCCCGAACACCGGGGAGCTGTTTTTT
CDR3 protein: CASSFDSPNTGELFF

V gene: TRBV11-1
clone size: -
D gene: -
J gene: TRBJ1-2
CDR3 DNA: TGTGCCAGCAGCCCAGACGGTCAAGATGGCTACACCTTC
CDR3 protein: CASSPDGQDGYTF